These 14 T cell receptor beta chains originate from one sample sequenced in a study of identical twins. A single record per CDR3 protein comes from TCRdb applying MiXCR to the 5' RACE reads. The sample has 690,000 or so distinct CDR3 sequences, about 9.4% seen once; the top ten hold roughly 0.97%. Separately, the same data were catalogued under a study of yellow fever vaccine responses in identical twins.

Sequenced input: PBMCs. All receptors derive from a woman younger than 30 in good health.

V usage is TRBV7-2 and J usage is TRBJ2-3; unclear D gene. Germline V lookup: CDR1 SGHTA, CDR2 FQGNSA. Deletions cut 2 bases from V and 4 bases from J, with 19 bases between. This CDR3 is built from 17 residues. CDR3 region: CASSLSSPLEIADTQYF. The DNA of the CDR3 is TGTGCCAGCAGCTTATCAAGCCCCCTGGAGATCGCAGATACGCAGTATTTT.

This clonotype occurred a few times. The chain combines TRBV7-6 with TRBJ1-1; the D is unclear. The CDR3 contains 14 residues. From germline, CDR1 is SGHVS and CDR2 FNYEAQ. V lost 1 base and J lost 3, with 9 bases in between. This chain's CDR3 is CASSLGVQHTEAFF. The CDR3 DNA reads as TGTGCCAGCAGCTTAGGAGTACAGCACACTGAAGCTTTCTTT.

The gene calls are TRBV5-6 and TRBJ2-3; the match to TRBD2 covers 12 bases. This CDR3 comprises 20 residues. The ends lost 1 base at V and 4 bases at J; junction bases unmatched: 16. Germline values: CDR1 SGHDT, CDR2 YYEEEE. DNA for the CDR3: TGTGCCAGCAGCTTGACCGGACAGTCCAGACTAGCGGGAGTCGCAGATACGCAGTATTTT. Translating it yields CASSLTGQSRLAGVADTQYF.

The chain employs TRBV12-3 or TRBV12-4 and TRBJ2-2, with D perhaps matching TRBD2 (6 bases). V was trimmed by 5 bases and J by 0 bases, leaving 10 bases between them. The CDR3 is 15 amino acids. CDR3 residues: CASSSSGPNTGELFF. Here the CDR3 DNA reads TGTGCCAGCAGTAGTAGCGGACCGAACACCGGGGAGCTGTTTTTT.

The CDR3 bases are TGCGCCAGCAGCCAAGATCCGGGCGGGAACACCGGGGAGCTGTTTTTT. This encodes CASSQDPGGNTGELFF. This chain uses TRBV4-3 with TRBJ2-2; D is unclear. The CDR3 totals 16 residues. With 0 bases removed from V and 1 base from J, the gap between germline ends came to 9 bases. Per germline, CDR1 LGHNA and CDR2 YSLEER.

The CDR3 here is CASSQDRHPDYGYTF. The DNA for the CDR3 is TGCGCCAGCAGCCAAGATCGTCACCCAGACTATGGCTACACCTTC. The J gene is TRBJ1-2, the V gene TRBV4-3; D is ambiguous. The germline V gene encodes CDR1 LGHNA and CDR2 YSLEER. This CDR3 comprises 15 residues. Trimming removed 0 bases from V and 3 bases from J, with 11 bases in between.

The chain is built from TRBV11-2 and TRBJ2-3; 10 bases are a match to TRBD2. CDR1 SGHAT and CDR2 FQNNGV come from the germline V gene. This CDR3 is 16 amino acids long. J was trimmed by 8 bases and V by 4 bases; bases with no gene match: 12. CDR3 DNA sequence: TGTGCCAGCAGCTCTCTGGGGCTAGCGGGAGCTACTACGCAGTATTTT. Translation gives CASSSLGLAGATTQYF.

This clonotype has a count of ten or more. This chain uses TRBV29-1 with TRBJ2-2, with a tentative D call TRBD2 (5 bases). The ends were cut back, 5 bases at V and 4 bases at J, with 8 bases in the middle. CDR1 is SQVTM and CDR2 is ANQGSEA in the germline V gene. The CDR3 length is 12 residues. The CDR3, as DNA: TGCAGCGTTCGTGGGAGCACCGGGGAGCTGTTTTTT. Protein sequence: CSVRGSTGELFF.

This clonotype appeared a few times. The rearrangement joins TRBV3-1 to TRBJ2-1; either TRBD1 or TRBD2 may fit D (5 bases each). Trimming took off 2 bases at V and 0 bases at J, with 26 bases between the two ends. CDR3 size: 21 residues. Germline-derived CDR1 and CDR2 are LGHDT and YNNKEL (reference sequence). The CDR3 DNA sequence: TGTGCCAGCAGCCAATATATCGAGGGGAGTATACTAGGTATCTCCTACAATGAGCAGTTCTTC. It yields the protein CASSQYIEGSILGISYNEQFF.

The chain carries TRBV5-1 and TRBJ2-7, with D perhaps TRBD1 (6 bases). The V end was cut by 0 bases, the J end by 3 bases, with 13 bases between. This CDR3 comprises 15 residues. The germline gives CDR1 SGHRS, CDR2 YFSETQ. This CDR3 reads CASSLGTGLDYEQYF. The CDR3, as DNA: TGCGCCAGCAGCTTGGGAACAGGGTTAGACTACGAGCAGTACTTC.

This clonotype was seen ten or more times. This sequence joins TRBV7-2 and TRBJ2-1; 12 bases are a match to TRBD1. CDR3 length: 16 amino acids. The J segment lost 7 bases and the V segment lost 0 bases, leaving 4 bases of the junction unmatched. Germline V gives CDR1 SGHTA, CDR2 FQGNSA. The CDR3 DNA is TGTGCCAGCAGCTTAGCGGGGACAGGGGGCCGAAATGAGCAGTTCTTC. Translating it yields CASSLAGTGGRNEQFF.

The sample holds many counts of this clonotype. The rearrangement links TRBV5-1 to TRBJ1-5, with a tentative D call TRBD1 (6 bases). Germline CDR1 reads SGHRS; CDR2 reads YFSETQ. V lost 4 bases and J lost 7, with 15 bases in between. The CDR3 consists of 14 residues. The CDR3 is CASSADRGGQPQHF. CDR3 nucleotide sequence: TGCGCCAGCAGCGCAGACAGAGGGGGGCAGCCCCAGCATTTT.

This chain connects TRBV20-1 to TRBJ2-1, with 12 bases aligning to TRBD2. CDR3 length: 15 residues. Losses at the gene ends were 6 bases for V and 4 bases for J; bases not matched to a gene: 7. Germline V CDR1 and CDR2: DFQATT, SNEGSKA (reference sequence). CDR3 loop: CSAKETSGGYNEQFF. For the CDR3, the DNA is TGCAGTGCCAAGGAGACTAGCGGGGGATACAATGAGCAGTTCTTC.

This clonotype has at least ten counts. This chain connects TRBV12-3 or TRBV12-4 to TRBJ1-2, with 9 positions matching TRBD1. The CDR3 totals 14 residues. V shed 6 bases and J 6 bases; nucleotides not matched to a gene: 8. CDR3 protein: CASSRQGTGHGYTF. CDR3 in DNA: TGTGCCAGCAGCCGACAAGGGACAGGGCATGGCTACACCTTC.